These T cell receptor beta chains were read from a single sample in a study of blood T cells in healthy people across ages. Via MiXCR, TCRdb re-called the 5' RACE reads, giving one row per CDR3 protein. The data show approximately 1,100,000 distinct CDR3 sequences, less than 50% seen once. Sequencing was carried out using blood. The receptors stem from an older woman in good health. CDR3s include the opening cysteine and the closing phenylalanine or tryptophan. A D gene is named only where the DNA matches it firmly. For some rows the clone size is stated as once, few or many, or as a class when expanded; others skip it.

D gene	V gene	J gene	clone size	CDR3 protein	CDR3 DNA
TRBD2	TRBV20-1	TRBJ2-1	few	CSALAGGLSYNEQFF	TGCAGTGCGTTAGCGGGAGGACTCTCCTACAATGAGCAGTTCTTC
.	TRBV20-1	TRBJ2-7	few	CSARDLGGPPREQYF	TGCAGTGCTAGAGATCTCGGCGGTCCCCCAAGGGAGCAGTACTTC
TRBD2	TRBV4-1	TRBJ2-7	once	CASSQVGTSGDEQYF	TGCGCCAGCAGCCAAGTGGGGACTAGCGGGGACGAGCAGTACTTC
TRBD1	TRBV12-3/TRBV12-4	TRBJ1-2	few	CASSLNRGGYGYTF	TGTGCCAGCAGTTTAAACAGGGGCGGCTATGGCTACACCTTC
.	TRBV5-5	TRBJ2-3	.	CASSLEVGVGTDTQYF	TGTGCCAGCAGCTTGGAGGTGGGGGTGGGCACAGATACGCAGTATTTT
TRBD1	TRBV11-1	TRBJ2-6	few	CASSPDRGLPGANVLTF	TGTGCCAGCAGCCCGGACAGGGGTTTACCTGGGGCCAACGTCCTGACTTTC
TRBD2	TRBV6-5	TRBJ2-3	.	CASSYRGAGVGDTQYF	TGTGCCAGCAGTTACCGGGGAGCGGGAGTTGGGGATACGCAGTATTTT
.	TRBV20-1	TRBJ2-5	.	CSARRDQYWGTQYF	TGCAGTGCTAGAAGGGACCAGTACTGGGGGACCCAGTACTTC
.	TRBV4-2	TRBJ2-1	.	CASSQEVHSVNEQFF	TGTGCCAGCAGCCAAGAAGTCCACAGCGTCAATGAGCAGTTCTTC
TRBD2	TRBV5-1	TRBJ2-3	.	CASKRPSGTTDTQYF	TGCGCCAGCAAACGACCGAGCGGGACCACAGATACGCAGTATTTT
.	TRBV5-5	TRBJ2-5	.	CASSFSGAETQYF	TGTGCCAGCAGCTTTTCGGGGGCAGAGACCCAGTACTTC
.	TRBV29-1	TRBJ2-5	.	CSVQTWGNEQYF	TGCAGCGTCCAAACTTGGGGCAATGAGCAGTACTTC
.	TRBV20-1	TRBJ1-5	.	CSALGGERGNQPQHF	TGCAGTGCCCTCGGCGGGGAACGGGGCAATCAGCCCCAGCATTTT
.	TRBV20-1	TRBJ2-7	.	CSAANLEQYF	TGCAGTGCTGCCAATTTGGAGCAGTACTTC
.	TRBV9	TRBJ2-7	few	CASSVVANPWGYEQYF	TGTGCCAGCAGCGTAGTTGCTAATCCATGGGGCTACGAGCAGTACTTC
TRBD2	TRBV7-6	TRBJ2-6	.	CASSLIGTSVTSGANVLTF	TGTGCCAGCAGCTTAATAGGGACTAGTGTCACCTCTGGGGCCAACGTCCTGACTTTC
TRBD1	TRBV6-1	TRBJ1-1	.	CASSEGTGGGTEAFF	TGTGCCAGCAGTGAAGGAACAGGGGGCGGCACTGAAGCTTTCTTT
.	TRBV5-6	TRBJ2-5	.	CASSLGLDVWEQYF	TGTGCCAGCAGCTTGGGACTAGATGTCTGGGAGCAGTACTTC
.	TRBV15	TRBJ2-5	.	CATSSRRVTYNEQYF	TGTGCCACCAGCTCAAGGAGGGTGACCTACAATGAGCAGTACTTC
TRBD2	TRBV28	TRBJ2-7	.	CASTQPAGGNYEQYF	TGTGCCAGCACCCAACCAGCGGGAGGTAACTACGAGCAGTACTTC
.	TRBV25-1	TRBJ2-4	few	CASSAPGLLAKNIQYF	TGTGCCAGCAGTGCTCCAGGGCTACTAGCCAAAAACATTCAGTACTTC
.	TRBV20-1	TRBJ1-6	.	CSARMRMNSPLHF	TGCAGTGCTAGGATGCGGATGAATTCACCCCTCCACTTT
.	TRBV28	TRBJ2-7	few	CASSRSGDEQYF	TGTGCCAGCAGCCGTTCGGGGGACGAGCAGTACTTC
.	TRBV4-1	TRBJ1-4	.	CASSPGSGLTNEKLFF	TGCGCCAGCAGCCCCGGTTCAGGATTAACTAATGAAAAACTGTTTTTT
.	TRBV7-2	TRBJ2-1	.	CASSVVGLREQFF	TGTGCCAGCAGCGTAGTGGGTTTGCGTGAGCAGTTCTTC
TRBD2	TRBV2	TRBJ2-3	.	CASSEFGSGRSDTQYF	TGTGCCAGCAGTGAATTTGGTAGCGGGAGGTCGGATACGCAGTATTTT
.	TRBV6-5	TRBJ2-3	few	CASSRQNPTTDTQYF	TGTGCCAGCAGCAGACAGAACCCTACAACAGATACGCAGTATTTT
.	TRBV20-1	TRBJ2-1	few	CSAEGGTDEQFF	TGCAGTGCCGAGGGGGGTACCGATGAGCAGTTCTTC
.	TRBV28	TRBJ1-1	.	CASSLTGFADTEAFF	TGTGCCAGCAGTCTTACAGGGTTCGCCGACACTGAAGCTTTCTTT
.	TRBV9	TRBJ1-2	few	CASSVGGGALVRGYTF	TGTGCCAGCAGCGTAGGTGGGGGGGCGCTTGTTCGGGGCTACACCTTC
TRBD1	TRBV4-2	TRBJ2-7	.	CASSQSLGQGSYEQYF	TGTGCCAGCAGCCAATCTTTAGGACAGGGCTCCTACGAGCAGTACTTC
TRBD2	TRBV12-3/TRBV12-4	TRBJ2-1	.	CASSLLAGTAFF	TGTGCCAGCAGTTTACTAGCGGGGACCGCGTTCTTC
TRBD2	TRBV27	TRBJ2-5	.	CASSPGLAGGLRAETQYF	TGTGCCAGCAGTCCAGGACTAGCGGGAGGGCTGAGGGCGGAGACCCAGTACTTC
.	TRBV3-1	TRBJ2-1	few	CASSQDEGPDYNEQFF	TGTGCCAGCAGCCAAGATGAGGGCCCTGACTACAATGAGCAGTTCTTC
TRBD2	TRBV11-2	TRBJ2-1	.	CASSPAGLADNEQFF	TGTGCCAGCAGCCCCGCGGGACTAGCGGACAATGAGCAGTTCTTC
TRBD2	TRBV5-1	TRBJ2-5	few	CASSSGLAGEETQYF	TGCGCCAGCAGCTCCGGACTAGCGGGAGAAGAGACCCAGTACTTC
.	TRBV18	TRBJ2-3	few	CASSPQADTQYF	TGTGCCAGCTCACCCCAAGCGGATACGCAGTATTTT
TRBD2	TRBV10-3	TRBJ2-3	few	CAISDGSGMKGDTQYF	TGTGCCATCAGTGATGGTAGCGGGATGAAGGGAGATACGCAGTATTTT
TRBD1	TRBV27	TRBJ2-7	once	CASSLKQGFGAYEQYF	TGTGCCAGCAGTCTGAAACAGGGGTTCGGGGCCTACGAGCAGTACTTC
.	TRBV25-1	TRBJ2-7	.	CASSDPGRGAEQYF	TGTGCCAGCAGTGACCCCGGCAGGGGGGCCGAGCAGTACTTC
TRBD1	TRBV5-1	TRBJ2-7	few	CASSLGLPGQGPHEQYF	TGCGCCAGCAGCTTGGGACTACCGGGACAGGGCCCCCACGAGCAGTACTTC
.	TRBV5-1	TRBJ2-5	.	CASSLETDPWETQYF	TGCGCCAGCAGCTTGGAGACGGATCCATGGGAGACCCAGTACTTC
.	TRBV2	TRBJ1-1	few	CASSARMNTEAFF	TGTGCCAGCAGTGCAAGGATGAACACTGAAGCTTTCTTT
TRBD2	TRBV5-1	TRBJ2-3	.	CASAGTSGSKTQYF	TGCGCCAGCGCTGGGACTAGCGGGAGTAAGACGCAGTATTTT
.	TRBV7-2	TRBJ2-4	.	CASSLTAGAPAKNIQYF	TGTGCCAGCAGCTTAACGGCGGGGGCTCCAGCCAAAAACATTCAGTACTTC
.	TRBV7-2	TRBJ2-7	few	CASSLAPPGLGYEQYF	TGTGCCAGCAGCTTAGCGCCCCCGGGGTTGGGCTACGAGCAGTACTTC
.	TRBV20-1	TRBJ2-7	.	CSERGDSNEQYF	TGCAGCGAGAGGGGGGACTCAAATGAGCAGTACTTC
TRBD2	TRBV24-1	TRBJ2-5	few	CATSDRTSESYNEQYF	TGTGCCACCAGTGACCGGACTAGCGAGTCCTACAATGAGCAGTACTTC
TRBD1	TRBV10-3	TRBJ2-7	few	CAIGTGGVYEQYF	TGTGCCATCGGGACAGGGGGTGTCTACGAGCAGTACTTC
.	TRBV2	TRBJ2-4	many	CASSGAGGAKNIQYF	TGTGCCAGCAGTGGGGCAGGGGGGGCCAAAAACATTCAGTACTTC
.	TRBV7-2	TRBJ1-4	many	CASSLEAPPNEKLFF	TGTGCCAGCAGCTTAGAAGCCCCGCCGAATGAAAAACTGTTTTTT
.	TRBV29-1	TRBJ2-7	many	CSVGAVYEQYF	TGCAGCGTTGGTGCCGTCTACGAGCAGTACTTC
.	TRBV6-6	TRBJ2-3	.	CASSRPTSGADTQYF	TGTGCCAGCAGTCGTCCGACTAGTGGTGCAGATACGCAGTATTTT
.	TRBV27	TRBJ2-6	.	CASSRAGAPDRANVLTF	TGTGCCAGCAGTAGAGCCGGGGCCCCGGATCGGGCCAACGTCCTGACTTTC
.	TRBV4-2	TRBJ1-5	.	CASSQGTDNNQPQHF	TGTGCCAGCAGCCAAGGGACGGATAACAATCAGCCCCAGCATTTT
.	TRBV4-1	TRBJ2-3	.	CASSQPVWQEITDTQYF	TGCGCCAGCAGCCAACCAGTATGGCAGGAAATCACAGATACGCAGTATTTT